The clone carrying this T cell receptor (beta chain) was recorded only once. Its antigen is undetermined. These data originate in a study of cytomegalovirus exposure and HLA in healthy donors. Study outcomes and limitations: In all likelihood, a cluster of highly shared sequence variants was a sequencing artifact. A later analysis found TCR association rates differed by HLA locus, highest for DRB1 and lowest for HLA-C.

60 Vbeta and 13 Jbeta primers were used in PCR. Assay: immunoSEQ multiplex PCR; the TCRdb copy retains only in-frame clones and omits some. The sample contains 200,000 to 250,000 clones, more than 65% of which appear only once. The specimen was PBMCs. This receptor was identified in a man younger than 30 in good health and CMV-seronegative.

The CDR3 nucleotides read TGCGCCAGCAGCTTGGAGGGACTTGGGAATGAGCAGTTCTTC. The encoded protein is CASSLEGLGNEQFF. The rearrangement uses TRBV5-1 and TRBJ2-1, with D possibly matching TRBD2 (6 bases). The CDR3 consists of 14 residues. The germline V gene has CDR1 SGHRS and CDR2 YFSETQ. Between the trimmed V and J ends, which lost 0 bases and 7 bases, there was a span of 11 bases.